This TCR beta chain was observed in a study of CD8 T cells in Susac syndrome. Study-wide results and caveats: In Susac syndrome, CD4+ T cell repertoires lacked any clonal expansion.

The CDR3 extends over 18 amino acids. The V and J ends lost 7 bases and 2 bases respectively, with 27 bases between them. The germline gives CDR1 MNHEY, CDR2 SMNVEV (reference sequence). cDNA came from about 0.5 to 1 ug RNA primed by random hexamers. The CDR3 of TCR beta was amplified by immunoSEQ multiplex PCR across 54 Vbeta and 13 Jbeta. TCRdb fed the immunoSEQ multiplex PCR reads into MiXCR, producing one record per CDR3 protein. There are 150,000 to 200,000 distinct CDR3 sequences in the sample; under 97% occur only once, and roughly 0.093% lies in the top ten. TEMRA cells were FACS-enriched and CD8+ and CD4+ T cells negatively isolated. A remark on this clonotype: Antigen: not known.

This rearrangement joins TRBV27 to TRBJ2-7; possibly TRBD2 for D (5 bases). This TCR was recovered from a human donor with Susac syndrome. Sequencing used CD4+ T cells from PBMCs. CDR3 sequence reads: CASTQAGITTSSTYEQYF. The CDR3 DNA reads TGTGCCAGCACACAAGCCGGGATCACAACGTCTTCAACCTACGAGCAGTACTTC.